The rows below give T cell receptor beta chains drawn from one sample of a study of T cell repertoires in ileal Crohn's disease. Repertoires were generated with immunoSEQ multiplex PCR, while TCRdb's copy carries only in-frame clones and drops some. The sample lists fewer than 6,500 clones, about 73% occurring once. The sample taken for sequencing was ileal tissue. These receptors all stem from an adult with Crohn's disease. The CDR3 runs from the conserved cysteine through the conserved F or W. The D gene is left open where the match is weak. Clone size is shown for a subset of rows, as once, few, many or a class of expanded clone.

>NA|NA|TRBV28|12|TRBJ1-4
TGTGCCAGCAGTGGACGGATAGAAAAACTGTTTTTT
CASSGRIEKLFF
>NA|NA|TRBV11-1|15|TRBJ1-2
TGTGCCAGCAGCTTAGGGGCCGGGACACGAGGAGGCTACACCTTC
CASSLGAGTRGGYTF
>NA|NA|TRBV6-5|10|TRBJ2-7
TGTGCCAGCAGTTACTCCGAGCAGTACTTC
CASSYSEQYF
>NA|NA|TRBV7-6|16|TRBJ1-5
TGTGCCAGCAGCTTAGGCGCGGGGACTGTTAATCAGCCCCAGCATTTT
CASSLGAGTVNQPQHF
>NA|NA|TRBV4-1|13|TRBJ1-2
TGCGCCAGCAGCCAAGAGGGCGGGACTTCCTACACCTTC
CASSQEGGTSYTF
>NA|TRBD2|TRBV9|16|TRBJ2-2
TGTGCCAGCAGTCGAAGGCCTAGCGGGGGGAACGGGGAGCTGTTTTTT
CASSRRPSGGNGELFF
>NA|NA|TRBV5-1|13|TRBJ1-1
TGCGCCAGCAGCTCGGGACAAAACACTGAAGCTTTCTTT
CASSSGQNTEAFF
>NA|TRBD1|TRBV27|15|TRBJ2-7
TGTGCCAGCAGAGAAGCCGGGACAGGGCGGTACGAGCAGTACTTC
CASREAGTGRYEQYF
>NA|NA|TRBV11-2|13|TRBJ1-6
TGTGCCAGCAGCTTAGATCGAGGATCACCCCTCCACTTT
CASSLDRGSPLHF
>NA|NA|TRBV6-6|13|TRBJ2-1
TGTGCCAGCAGTTACTCCACCGGCGATGAGCAGTTCTTC
CASSYSTGDEQFF
>once|NA|TRBV7-9|14|TRBJ2-6
TGTGCCAGCTGGGGGCTTCCTGGGGCCAACGTCCTGACTTTC
CASWGLPGANVLTF
>once|TRBD2|TRBV7-7|16|TRBJ2-2
TGTGCCAGCAGCTTAGGTGGCGGGAGTGGAACCGGGGAGCTGTTTTTT
CASSLGGGSGTGELFF
>NA|TRBD1|TRBV5-1|16|TRBJ1-1
TGCGCCAGCAGCTTGTCGGCGGCCAGGGGGCCCACTGAAGCTTTCTTT
CASSLSAARGPTEAFF
>NA|TRBD1|TRBV6-6|15|TRBJ2-3
TGTGCCAGCAGCCCCGGACAGGCCCCGACGAATACGCAGTATTTT
CASSPGQAPTNTQYF
>NA|NA|TRBV6-1|14|TRBJ2-7
TGTGCCAGCAGTGTTTCCATGCGTGGAGGAGAGCAGTACTTC
CASSVSMRGGEQYF
>NA|NA|TRBV7-9|14|TRBJ1-4
TGTGCCAGCAGCTTCTCGACAGGCCATGAAAAACTGTTTTTT
CASSFSTGHEKLFF
>few|NA|TRBV10-3|13|TRBJ1-1
TGTGCCATCAGTGAGACAGTGAACACTGAAGCTTTCTTT
CAISETVNTEAFF
>NA|NA|TRBV19|12|TRBJ1-5
TGTGCCAGTAGTAGTGGGGGGCTAGCCCAGCATTTT
CASSSGGLAQHF
>NA|NA|TRBV6-1|12|TRBJ1-2
TGTGCCAGCAGCCAAATTGACCGGGGCTACACCTTC
CASSQIDRGYTF